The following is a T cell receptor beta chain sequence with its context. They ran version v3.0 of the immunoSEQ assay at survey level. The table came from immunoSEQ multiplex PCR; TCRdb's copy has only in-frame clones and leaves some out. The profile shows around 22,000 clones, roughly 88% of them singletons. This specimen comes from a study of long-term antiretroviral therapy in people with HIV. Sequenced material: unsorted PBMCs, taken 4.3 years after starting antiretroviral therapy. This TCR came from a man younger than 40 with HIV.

CDR3 sequence reads: CASRSTGGWYEQYF. The DNA of the CDR3 is TGTGCCAGCAGATCAACAGGGGGCTGGTACGAGCAGTACTTC. The chain is built from TRBV11-2 and TRBJ2-7, with TRBD1 matching over 9 bases. This CDR3 region has 14 residues. V trimming: 6 bases; J trimming: 4 bases; junction bases outside the gene matches: 7. CDR1 is SGHAT and CDR2 is FQNNGV in the germline V gene.